Presented here are 29 T cell receptor beta chains from one specimen sequenced in a study of graft-versus-host responses after intestinal transplantation. Profiled with immunoSEQ multiplex PCR; TCRdb holds only in-frame clones, not every one. In the table there are 55,000 to 85,000 clones, roughly 90% of which are singletons. No antigen has been identified for these receptors. The sequences come from unstimulated CD8+ T cells sorted from spleen or lymph node cells, collected before intestinal transplant. The receptors come from a human donor who received an intestinal transplant.

This rearrangement joins TRBV5-1 to TRBJ1-2; TRBD1 matches at 8 bases. This CDR3 spans 18 amino acids. From germline, CDR1 is SGHRS and CDR2 YFSETQ. The trim removed 1 base at V and 0 bases at J, leaving 11 bases unmatched. The CDR3: CASSLQGRGRRPNYGYTF. CDR3 bases: TGCGCCAGCAGCTTGCAGGGCAGGGGGCGTCGACCTAACTATGGCTACACCTTC.

The chain links TRBV6-1 to TRBJ2-5; TRBD2 is a possible D gene (7 bases). The last part of the DNA fits TRBJ2-7 better; the J call may be wrong. Germline CDR1 is MNHNS and CDR2 is SASEGT. This CDR3 contains 14 residues. CDR3 sequence reads: CASRQGGIFYEQYF. DNA for the CDR3: TGTGCCAGCAGACAGGGAGGGATCTTTTACGAGCAGTACTTC.

This chain joins TRBV29-1 and TRBJ2-5, with 8 positions matching TRBD2. The CDR3 is 14 amino acids. Trimming removed 4 bases from V and 4 bases from J; junction bases left unmatched: 8. Germline V gene lookup returns CDR1 SQVTM and CDR2 ANQGSEA. Here the CDR3 reads CSVGLAGGGETQYF. CDR3 DNA: TGCAGCGTTGGTCTAGCCGGGGGGGGAGAGACCCAGTACTTC.

This clone appeared a few times. The chain has TRBV19 and TRBJ1-5; 8 bases match TRBD1. Germline V lookup: CDR1 LNHDA, CDR2 SQIVND (reference sequence). CDR3 length: 18 residues. V gave up 2 bases and J gave up 2 bases; unmatched junction bases: 11. In nucleotides, the CDR3 is TGTGCCAGTAGTATACCCCCCCTCGACAGGGGAGGCAATCAGCCCCAGCATTTT. This gives the protein CASSIPPLDRGGNQPQHF.

V is TRBV10-3 and J is TRBJ2-7; 9 bases align to TRBD2. V dropped 2 bases and J dropped 6; count of bases not matched to a gene: 8. The germline gives CDR1 ENHRY, CDR2 SYGVKD. The CDR3 length is 15 residues. The CDR3 DNA is TGTGCCATCAGTGAGGAGCGGGAGGCCCTCTGCGAGCAGTACTTC. Translation gives CAISEEREALCEQYF.

The rearrangement links TRBV4-1 to TRBJ2-7; maybe TRBD1 (5 bases). V lost 0 bases, J lost 7 bases, and 7 bases lay in between. The CDR3 runs 12 residues. The germline V gene encodes CDR1 MGHRA and CDR2 YSYEKL. Here the CDR3 reads CASSQESGEQYF. CDR3 sequence (DNA): TGCGCCAGCAGCCAAGAATCAGGGGAGCAGTACTTC.

The DNA of the CDR3 is TGTGCCAGTAGTATATCGGGAGGGAGGGTCTCAACTGAAGCTTTCTTT. Its protein is CASSISGGRVSTEAFF. The chain carries TRBV19 and TRBJ1-1; D is ambiguous. Germline CDR1 reads LNHDA; CDR2 reads SQIVND (reference sequence). Trimming took off 2 bases at V and 5 bases at J, with 18 bases between the two ends. This CDR3 contains 16 residues.

The rearrangement links TRBV18 to TRBJ2-1; D is possibly TRBD1 (6 bases). This CDR3 region has 14 residues. Germline CDR1 is KGHSH and CDR2 is LQKENI. V shed 4 bases and J shed 8 bases, with 15 bases lying between them. The CDR3 is CASSRVTGGHEQFF. CDR3 in DNA: TGTGCCAGCTCACGTGTGACAGGAGGCCATGAGCAGTTCTTC.

The genes are TRBV7-3 and TRBJ2-1; the match to TRBD2 covers 12 bases. The CDR3 runs 17 residues. Germline values: CDR1 SGHTA, CDR2 FQGTGA. The ends lost 5 bases at V and 4 bases at J; junction bases unmatched: 9. The CDR3 sequence is CASSPGTSGRLYNEQFF. CDR3 coding DNA: TGTGCCAGCAGCCCTGGAACTAGCGGGAGGCTTTACAATGAGCAGTTCTTC.

The rearrangement links TRBV2 to TRBJ2-3, with D possibly being TRBD2 (6 bases). Germline V gives CDR1 SNHLY, CDR2 FYNNEI. The CDR3 contains 15 residues. V shed 7 bases and J shed 1 base, with 15 bases lying between them. DNA of the CDR3: TGTGCCAGCACCTGGGTGGCGGGGCGCACAGATACGCAGTATTTT. Amino acid sequence: CASTWVAGRTDTQYF.

Concerning this clone: The germline gene is not matched at one end of the junction; a read error may be the cause. The chain links TRBV9 to TRBJ2-7; a possible D gene is TRBD1 (6 bases). Germline V gene data show CDR1 as SGDLS and CDR2 as YYNGEE. The CDR3 contains 16 residues. CDR3 protein: CASSVATGPRSNEQYF. CDR3 coding DNA: TGTGCCAGCAGCGTAGCGACAGGCCCCCGCTCCAACGAGCAGTACTTC.

The chain carries TRBV7-6 and TRBJ2-7; D possibly corresponds to TRBD2 (5 bases). The ends were cut back, 2 bases at V and 2 bases at J, with 13 bases in the middle. The CDR3 has 15 amino acids. CDR1 is SGHVS and CDR2 is FNYEAQ in the germline V gene. CDR3 DNA sequence: TGTGCCAGCAGCTTATTGAAAGACGGGGCCTACGAGCAGTACTTC. Encoded protein: CASSLLKDGAYEQYF.

This chain uses TRBV5-6 with TRBJ2-4; maybe TRBD1 (6 bases). V lost 5 bases and J lost 8, with 17 bases in between. CDR3 length: 14 residues. Germline V gene sequence: CDR1 SGHDT, CDR2 YYEEEE. The CDR3, as DNA: TGTGCCAGCAGATATGGACAGATTCGGTACATTCAGTACTTC. This encodes CASRYGQIRYIQYF.

This clone has just a few counts. The rearrangement joins TRBV6-4 to TRBJ2-3; the D gene is possibly TRBD2 (6 bases). V lost 6 bases, J lost 2 bases, and 18 bases lay in between. This CDR3 contains 16 residues. Germline V CDR1 and CDR2: MRHNA, SNTAGT. The CDR3 bases are TGTGCCAGCAGCCATGATACGGGACTCAACACAGATACGCAGTATTTT. This encodes CASSHDTGLNTDTQYF.

V and J are TRBV6-5 and TRBJ2-7; tentative D call: TRBD1 (7 bases). This CDR3 is 15 amino acids long. Germline V gene lookup returns CDR1 MNHEY and CDR2 SVGAGI. V gave up 5 bases and J gave up 5 bases, with 19 bases separating them. As DNA, the CDR3 is TGTGCCAGCAGTATAGGGTTTGGAGGGGGCCACGAGCAGTACTTC. Encoded protein: CASSIGFGGGHEQYF.

The CDR3, as DNA: TGTGCCAGTAGAGCTCCCGGGACAGGTTCCACCGGGGAGCTGTTTTTT. Its protein is CASRAPGTGSTGELFF. J is TRBJ2-2 and V is TRBV19; 8 bases are a match to TRBD1. Germline V gives CDR1 LNHDA, CDR2 SQIVND (reference sequence). The CDR3 runs 16 residues. V dropped 6 bases and J dropped 4; count of bases not matched to a gene: 10.

The gene calls are TRBV30 and TRBJ2-1, with D uncertain. Germline V gene data show CDR1 as GTSNPN and CDR2 as SVGIG (reference sequence). This CDR3 region has 16 residues. V shed 3 bases and J shed 7 bases, with 22 bases lying between them. This CDR3 is CAWRRMFGSHSNEQFF. The CDR3 coding sequence is TGTGCCTGGAGGCGGATGTTCGGCTCACACTCAAATGAGCAGTTCTTC.

The rearrangement joins TRBV6-6 to TRBJ2-5, with D perhaps matching TRBD1 (9 bases). CDR3 length: 13 amino acids. Trimming removed 4 bases at V and 7 bases at J, with 13 bases between. Germline V lookup: CDR1 MNHNY, CDR2 SVGAGI (reference sequence). This CDR3 is CASSLAGQGTQYF. The CDR3 DNA follows: TGTGCCAGCAGTTTAGCGGGACAGGGGACCCAGTACTTC.

V and J are TRBV29-1 and TRBJ2-1, with a weak D call TRBD2 (7 bases). The CDR3 contains 13 residues. The germline gives CDR1 SQVTM, CDR2 ANQGSEA. Trimming shortened V by 5 bases and J by 6 bases, and 14 bases separated the two germline ends. Written as DNA, the CDR3 is TGCAGCGTTAGGGCAGGGGAGGGCAATGAGCAGTTCTTC. It yields the protein CSVRAGEGNEQFF.

The rearrangement uses TRBV19 and TRBJ2-1; 8 positions match TRBD2. V lost 7 bases to trimming and J lost 6 bases; unmatched junction nucleotides: 11. CDR3 size: 15 residues. Germline loops: CDR1 LNHDA, CDR2 SQIVND (reference sequence). CDR3 protein: CASTVTGGLGNEQFF. CDR3 DNA sequence: TGTGCCAGTACGGTTACGGGGGGGTTAGGCAATGAGCAGTTCTTC.

The chain carries TRBV9 and TRBJ2-5, with a tentative D call TRBD2 (6 bases). The CDR3 is made up of 15 amino acids. The germline CDR1 and CDR2 sequences are SGDLS and YYNGEE. V was trimmed by 0 bases and J by 2 bases, leaving 11 bases between them. CDR3 amino acids: CASSVGLAEQETQYF. CDR3 nucleotide sequence: TGTGCCAGCAGCGTAGGATTAGCGGAACAAGAGACCCAGTACTTC.

In its sample, this clone was seen once. The J gene is TRBJ1-2, the V gene TRBV5-1; D gene uncertain. The CDR3 length is 16 residues. Germline V lookup: CDR1 SGHRS, CDR2 YFSETQ. V lost 0 bases and J 0 bases, leaving 12 bases between the germline ends. Here the CDR3 DNA reads TGCGCCAGCAGCTTGGCCTTGGGCGGGACTAACTATGGCTACACCTTC. This encodes CASSLALGGTNYGYTF.

This chain joins TRBV7-9 and TRBJ1-6, with D perhaps TRBD1 (5 bases). The CDR3 has 13 amino acids. Germline V CDR1 and CDR2: SEHNR, FQNEAQ (reference sequence). V shed 2 bases and J shed 7 bases, with 6 bases lying between them. In DNA, the CDR3 is TGTGCCAGCAGCTTAAACAGGAATTCACCCCTCCACTTT. Translating it yields CASSLNRNSPLHF. Using reference TRBV7-9 and TRBJ1-6 for the parts outside the CDR3, the full variable domain is DTGVSQNPRHKITKRGQNVTFRCDPISEHNRLYWYRQTLGQGPEFLTYFQNEAQLEKSRLLSDRFSAERPKGSFSTLEIQRTEQGDSAMYLCASSLNRNSPLHFGNGTRLTVT.

The chain is built from TRBV4-1 and TRBJ1-4; a possible D gene is TRBD1 (5 bases). V dropped 1 base and J dropped 6 bases, with 9 bases sitting between them. The CDR3 loop spans 14 amino acids. From germline, CDR1 is MGHRA and CDR2 YSYEKL. The CDR3 reads CASSQGTPDEKLFF. The CDR3 DNA follows: TGCGCCAGCAGCCAAGGGACACCTGATGAAAAACTGTTTTTT.

This sequence joins TRBV4-1 and TRBJ1-2; 8 nucleotides align to TRBD1. CDR1 and CDR2 from the germline V gene are MGHRA and YSYEKL. The J segment lost 4 bases and the V segment lost 4 bases, leaving 8 bases of the junction unmatched. This CDR3 is 15 amino acids long. CDR3 protein: CASSPMGQVSYGYTF. CDR3 DNA: TGCGCCAGCAGCCCAATGGGACAGGTCTCCTATGGCTACACCTTC.

The V gene is TRBV4-1, the J gene TRBJ2-7; TRBD1 matches 8 bases. The CDR3 has 14 residues. Germline CDR1 and CDR2: MGHRA and YSYEKL. The trim removed 4 bases at V and 3 bases at J, leaving 5 bases unmatched. DNA for the CDR3: TGCGCCAGCAGCCTCCTTACAGGGGGCTACGAGCAGTACTTC. Amino acids: CASSLLTGGYEQYF.

The chain links TRBV13 to TRBJ2-2, with D perhaps matching TRBD2 (5 bases). V was trimmed by 5 bases and J by 7 bases, leaving 17 bases between them. CDR1 PRHDT and CDR2 FYEKMQ come from the germline V gene (reference sequence). The CDR3 covers 15 residues. The CDR3 DNA follows: TGTGCCAGCAGCCCCGGAGGAAAGGTAGACGGGGAGCTGTTTTTT. Its translation is CASSPGGKVDGELFF.

The chain links TRBV18 to TRBJ2-7; tentatively, D is TRBD1 (6 bases). Trimming removed 2 bases at V and 6 bases at J, with 11 bases between. This CDR3 is built from 13 residues. Per germline, CDR1 KGHSH and CDR2 LQKENI. DNA for the CDR3: TGTGCCAGCTCACCAGTACAGGGTGCCGAGCAGTACTTC. This encodes CASSPVQGAEQYF.

The V gene is TRBV2, the J gene TRBJ2-5; TRBD1 aligns across 8 bases. V lost 11 bases and J lost 5; bases outside the gene matches: 25. This CDR3 is built from 18 residues. CDR1 SNHLY and CDR2 FYNNEI come from the germline V gene. The CDR3 region has the DNA TGTGCCTCCATGGAGGGCGGGCAGGGGGCAGAATGGTCCGAGACCCAGTACTTC. Amino acids: CASMEGGQGAEWSETQYF.